This T cell receptor (beta chain) was sequenced for a study of vaccination effects on CD4 cells after COVID-19. About the research overall: The second dose preceded post-vaccine samples by a median of 72 days.

TCRdb's copy holds only in-frame clones and misses some; the assay was immunoSEQ multiplex PCR. The table has 37,000 or so clones, around two thirds seen once. Culture proceeded for approximately 9 days, and CD4+ T cells were then isolated. Participants got two doses of BNT162b2 or mRNA-1273 vaccine. In this sample, this clone turned up a few times. Its antigen is not identified. The receptor's source is a human donor who received a COVID-19 vaccine. The sequenced sample was CD4+ T cells from PBMCs cultured without peptide, obtained after COVID-19 vaccination.

The CDR3 protein is CASSSSRGFVGELFF. Here the CDR3 DNA reads TGTGCCAGCAGTTCGTCGCGGGGGTTTGTCGGGGAGCTGTTTTTT. The chain employs TRBV6-2 or TRBV6-3 and TRBJ2-2; 7 nucleotides align to TRBD2. Trimming took 4 bases from V and 7 from J; bases not matched to a gene: 9. Germline lookup yields CDR1 MNHEY and CDR2 SVGEGT. CDR3 size: 15 residues.